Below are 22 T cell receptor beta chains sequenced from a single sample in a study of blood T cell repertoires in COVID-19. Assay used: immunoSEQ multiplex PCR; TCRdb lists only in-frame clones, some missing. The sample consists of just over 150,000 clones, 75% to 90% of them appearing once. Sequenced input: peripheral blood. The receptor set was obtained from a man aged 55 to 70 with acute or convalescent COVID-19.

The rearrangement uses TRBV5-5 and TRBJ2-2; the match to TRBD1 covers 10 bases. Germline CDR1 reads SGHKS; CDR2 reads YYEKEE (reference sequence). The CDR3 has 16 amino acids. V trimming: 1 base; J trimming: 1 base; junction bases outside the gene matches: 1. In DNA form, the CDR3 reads TGTGCCAGCAGCTTGCGGGACAGGGGGAACACCGGGGAGCTGTTTTTT. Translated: CASSLRDRGNTGELFF.

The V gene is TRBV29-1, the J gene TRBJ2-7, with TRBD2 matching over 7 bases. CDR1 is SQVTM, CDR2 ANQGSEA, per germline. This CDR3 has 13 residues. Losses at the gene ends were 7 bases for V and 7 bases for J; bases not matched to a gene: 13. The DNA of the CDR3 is TGCAGCGCCAACCCGGGAGGCCGCCGGGAGCAGTACTTC. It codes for CSANPGGRREQYF.

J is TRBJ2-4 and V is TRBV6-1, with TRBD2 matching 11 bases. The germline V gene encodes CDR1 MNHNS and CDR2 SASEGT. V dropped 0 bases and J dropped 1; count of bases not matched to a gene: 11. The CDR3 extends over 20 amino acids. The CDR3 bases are TGTGCCAGCAGTGAAGCTCGCCTAGCGGGAGGTAGGAGGGCCAAAAACATTCAGTACTTC. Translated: CASSEARLAGGRRAKNIQYF.

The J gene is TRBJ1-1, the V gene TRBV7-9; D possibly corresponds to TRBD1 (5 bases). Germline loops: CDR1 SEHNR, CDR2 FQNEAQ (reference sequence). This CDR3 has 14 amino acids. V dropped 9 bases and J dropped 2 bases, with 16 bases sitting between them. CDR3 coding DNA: TGTGCCAGTTCCCCGGGGGGTAGCAACACTGAAGCTTTCTTT. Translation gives CASSPGGSNTEAFF.

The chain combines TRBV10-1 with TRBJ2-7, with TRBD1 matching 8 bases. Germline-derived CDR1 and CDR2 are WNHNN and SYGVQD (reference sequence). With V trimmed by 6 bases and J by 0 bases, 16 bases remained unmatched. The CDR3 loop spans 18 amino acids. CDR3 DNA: TGCGCCAGCAGGGGCCGAGACAGGGGCCTAGGGAACTCCTACGAGCAGTACTTC. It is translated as CASRGRDRGLGNSYEQYF.

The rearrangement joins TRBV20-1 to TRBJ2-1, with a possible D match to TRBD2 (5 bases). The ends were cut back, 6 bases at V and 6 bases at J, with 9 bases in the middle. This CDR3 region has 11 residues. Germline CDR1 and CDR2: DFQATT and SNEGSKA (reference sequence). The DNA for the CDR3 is TGCAGTGCCGGTCGGGGCAATGAGCAGTTCTTC. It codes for CSAGRGNEQFF.

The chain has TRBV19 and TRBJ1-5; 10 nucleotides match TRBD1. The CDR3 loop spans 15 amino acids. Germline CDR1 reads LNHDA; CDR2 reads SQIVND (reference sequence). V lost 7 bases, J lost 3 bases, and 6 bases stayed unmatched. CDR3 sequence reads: CASNPTGGYNQPQHF. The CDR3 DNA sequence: TGTGCCAGTAACCCGACAGGGGGCTACAATCAGCCCCAGCATTTT.

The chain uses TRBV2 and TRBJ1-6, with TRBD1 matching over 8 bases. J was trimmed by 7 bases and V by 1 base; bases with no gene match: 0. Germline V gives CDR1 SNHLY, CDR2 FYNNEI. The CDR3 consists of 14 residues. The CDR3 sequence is CASSEGQGNSPLHF. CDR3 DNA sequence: TGTGCCAGCAGTGAAGGACAGGGGAATTCACCCCTCCACTTT.

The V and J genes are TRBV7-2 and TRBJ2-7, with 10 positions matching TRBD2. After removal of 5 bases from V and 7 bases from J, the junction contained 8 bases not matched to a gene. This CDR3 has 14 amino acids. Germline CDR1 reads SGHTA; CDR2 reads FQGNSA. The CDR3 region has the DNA TGTGCCAGCAGCCCCGCAGCGGGGGGGTGGGAGCAGTACTTC. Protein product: CASSPAAGGWEQYF.

The chain's CDR3 is CASSPQTLSGSPLHF. The CDR3 DNA reads as TGTGCCAGCAGCCCCCAGACACTGTCGGGGTCACCCCTCCACTTT. The genes are TRBV7-2 and TRBJ1-6; D is undetermined. This CDR3 spans 15 amino acids. V shed 5 bases and J shed 10 bases, with 18 bases lying between them. CDR1 is SGHTA and CDR2 is FQGNSA in the germline V gene. Together with reference TRBV7-2 and TRBJ1-6, the CDR3 gives the full variable domain: GAGVSQSPSNKVTEKGKDVELRCDPISGHTALYWYRQSLGQGLEFLIYFQGNSAPDKSGLPSDRFSAERTGGSVSTLTIQRTQQEDSAVYLCASSPQTLSGSPLHFGNGTRLTVT.

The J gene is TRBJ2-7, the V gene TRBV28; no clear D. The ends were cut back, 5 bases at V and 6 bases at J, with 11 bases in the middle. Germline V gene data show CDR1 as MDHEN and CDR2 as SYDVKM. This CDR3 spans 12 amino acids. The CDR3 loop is CASSPTGLEQYF. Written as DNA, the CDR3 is TGTGCCAGCAGTCCGACGGGTCTCGAGCAGTACTTC.

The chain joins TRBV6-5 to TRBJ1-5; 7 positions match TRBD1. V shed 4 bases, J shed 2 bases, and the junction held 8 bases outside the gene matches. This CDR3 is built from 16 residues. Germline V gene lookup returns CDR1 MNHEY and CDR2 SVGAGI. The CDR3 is CASSSGQRLGNQPQHF. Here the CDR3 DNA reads TGTGCCAGCAGTTCGGGACAGCGGTTGGGCAATCAGCCCCAGCATTTT.

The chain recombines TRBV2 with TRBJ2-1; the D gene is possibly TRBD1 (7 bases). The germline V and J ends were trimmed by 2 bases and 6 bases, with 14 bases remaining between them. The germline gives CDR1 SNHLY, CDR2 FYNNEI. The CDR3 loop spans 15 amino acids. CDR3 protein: CASSELEGATNEQFF. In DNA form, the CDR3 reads TGTGCCAGCAGTGAATTGGAGGGGGCGACCAATGAGCAGTTCTTC.

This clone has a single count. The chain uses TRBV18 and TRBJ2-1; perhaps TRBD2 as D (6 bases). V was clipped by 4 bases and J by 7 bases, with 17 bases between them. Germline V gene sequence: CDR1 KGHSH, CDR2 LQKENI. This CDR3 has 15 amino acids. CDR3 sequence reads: CASSQRGLRKNEQFF. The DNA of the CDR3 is TGTGCCAGCTCACAGAGGGGACTTCGGAAGAATGAGCAGTTCTTC.

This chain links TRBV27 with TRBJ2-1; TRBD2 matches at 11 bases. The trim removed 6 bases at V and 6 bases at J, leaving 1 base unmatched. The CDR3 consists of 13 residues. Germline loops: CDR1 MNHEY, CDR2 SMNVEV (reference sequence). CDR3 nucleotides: TGTGCCAGCAGGCTAGCGGGGGGCAATGAGCAGTTCTTC. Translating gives CASRLAGGNEQFF.

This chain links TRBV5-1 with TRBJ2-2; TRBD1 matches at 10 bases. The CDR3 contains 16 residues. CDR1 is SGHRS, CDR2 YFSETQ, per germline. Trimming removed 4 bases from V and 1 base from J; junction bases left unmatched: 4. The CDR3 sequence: CASSQGDRGNTGELFF. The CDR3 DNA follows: TGCGCCAGCAGCCAAGGGGACAGGGGGAACACCGGGGAGCTGTTTTTT.

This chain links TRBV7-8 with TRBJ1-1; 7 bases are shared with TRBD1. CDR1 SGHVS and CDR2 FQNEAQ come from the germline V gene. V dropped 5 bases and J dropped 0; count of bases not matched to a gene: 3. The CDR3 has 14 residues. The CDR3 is CASSPGQLNTEAFF. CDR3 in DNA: TGTGCCAGCAGCCCGGGACAGTTGAACACTGAAGCTTTCTTT.

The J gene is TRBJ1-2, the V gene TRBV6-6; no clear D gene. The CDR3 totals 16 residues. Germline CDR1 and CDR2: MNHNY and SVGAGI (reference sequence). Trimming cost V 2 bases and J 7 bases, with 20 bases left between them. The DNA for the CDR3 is TGTGCCAGCAGTTACAAACCCCGGGCCCCGGCGGGTGGCTACACCTTC. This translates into CASSYKPRAPAGGYTF.

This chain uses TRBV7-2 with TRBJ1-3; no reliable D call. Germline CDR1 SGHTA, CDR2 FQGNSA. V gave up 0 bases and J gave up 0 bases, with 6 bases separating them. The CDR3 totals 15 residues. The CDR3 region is CASSLARSSGNTIYF. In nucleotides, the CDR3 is TGTGCCAGCAGCTTAGCCCGGTCCTCTGGAAACACCATATATTTT.

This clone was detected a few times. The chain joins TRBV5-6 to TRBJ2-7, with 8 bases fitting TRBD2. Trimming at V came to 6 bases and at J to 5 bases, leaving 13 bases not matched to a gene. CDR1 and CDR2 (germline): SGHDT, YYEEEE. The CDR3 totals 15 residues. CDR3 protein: CASTQSGGARNEQYF. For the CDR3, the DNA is TGTGCCAGCACCCAGTCGGGGGGGGCAAGGAACGAGCAGTACTTC.

The CDR3 region has the DNA TGTGCCAGCAGCTCCGTAGCGGGGGCCCGCACAGATACGCAGTATTTT. As protein: CASSSVAGARTDTQYF. This sequence joins TRBV7-2 and TRBJ2-3; the match to TRBD2 covers 9 bases. The germline gives CDR1 SGHTA, CDR2 FQGNSA. The V and J ends lost 4 bases and 1 base, in that order; junction bases with no gene match: 6. The CDR3 is 16 residues long.

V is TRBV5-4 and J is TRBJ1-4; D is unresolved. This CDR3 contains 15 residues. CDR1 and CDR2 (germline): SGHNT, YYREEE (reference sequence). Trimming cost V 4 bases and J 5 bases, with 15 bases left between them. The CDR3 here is CASSLGGPVNEKLFF. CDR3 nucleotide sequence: TGTGCCAGCAGCCTCGGAGGGCCAGTCAATGAAAAACTGTTTTTT.